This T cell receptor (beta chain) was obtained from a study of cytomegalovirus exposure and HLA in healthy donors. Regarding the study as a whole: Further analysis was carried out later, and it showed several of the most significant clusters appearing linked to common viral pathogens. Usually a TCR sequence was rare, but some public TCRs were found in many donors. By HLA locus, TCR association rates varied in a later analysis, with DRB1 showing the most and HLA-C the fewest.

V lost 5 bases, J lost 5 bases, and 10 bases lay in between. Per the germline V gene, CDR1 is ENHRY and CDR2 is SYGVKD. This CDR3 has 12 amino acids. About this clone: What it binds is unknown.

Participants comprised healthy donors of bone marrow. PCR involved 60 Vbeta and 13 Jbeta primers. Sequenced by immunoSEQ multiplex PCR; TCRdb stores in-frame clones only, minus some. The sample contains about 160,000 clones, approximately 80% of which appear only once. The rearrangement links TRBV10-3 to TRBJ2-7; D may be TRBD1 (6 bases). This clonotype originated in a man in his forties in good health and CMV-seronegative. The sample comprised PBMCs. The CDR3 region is CAISPGQNEQYF. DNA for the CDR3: TGTGCCATCAGTCCCGGACAGAACGAGCAGTACTTC.